Below, 5 T cell receptor beta chains from the same sample are listed, as sequenced in a study of blood T cell repertoires in COVID-19 (dated by TCRdb to between 2020 and 2021). Receptor amplification or capture employed the immunoSEQ multiplex PCR assay. Held by TCRdb, this immuneACCESS table contains in-frame sequences only and omits some clones. Under half of the omission traces to an unresolved V gene where checked; the cause of the rest is unknown. The sample table holds 9,000 to 13,000 clones, of which about 87% were seen once. Roughly 9.8% of the sample is held by the ten biggest clonotypes. Specimen: peripheral blood. The receptors derive from a human donor in a cohort sampled during active COVID-19.

The chain links TRBV6-5 to TRBJ1-2; D not certain. The germline CDR1 and CDR2 sequences are MNHEY and SVGAGI. Trimming took off 0 bases at V and 0 bases at J, with 5 bases between the two ends. The CDR3 contains 14 residues. CDR3 in amino acids: CASSYSPANYGYTF. CDR3 DNA: TGTGCCAGCAGTTACTCCCCCGCTAACTATGGCTACACCTTC.

This clone is a singleton in its sample. The chain recombines TRBV3-1 (or the pseudogene TRBV3-2) with TRBJ1-5, with D unresolved. This CDR3 contains 13 residues. Germline-derived CDR1 and CDR2 are LGHDT and YNNKEL (reference sequence). Trimming cost V 1 base and J 7 bases, with 8 bases left between them. The CDR3 loop is CASSQVMEQPQHF. CDR3 nucleotide sequence: TGTGCCAGCAGCCAAGTAATGGAGCAGCCCCAGCATTTT.

V gene TRBV3-1 (or the pseudogene TRBV3-2) combines with J gene TRBJ2-3; the match to TRBD2 covers 10 bases. CDR3 length: 17 amino acids. Germline V lookup: CDR1 LGHDT, CDR2 YNNKEL (reference sequence). V lost 4 bases and J lost 5; bases outside the gene matches: 12. The CDR3 DNA reads TGTGCCAGCAGCCGCCATAGCGGGGGGCCCTTGAGAGATACGCAGTATTTT. Amino acids: CASSRHSGGPLRDTQYF.

This chain links TRBV7-2 with TRBJ2-3; D is possibly TRBD2 (6 bases). This CDR3 contains 14 residues. Trimming stripped 4 bases from V and 0 bases from J, with 8 bases between. The germline V gene has CDR1 SGHTA and CDR2 FQGNSA. The CDR3 region has the DNA TGTGCCAGCAGCTCGGGACTCAGCACAGATACGCAGTATTTT. It is translated as CASSSGLSTDTQYF.

By frequency in the sample, this clone is medium-sized. The chain has TRBV4-2 and TRBJ1-1; no clear D. Germline CDR1 reads LGHNA; CDR2 reads YNFKEQ. This CDR3 is 12 amino acids long. Trimming shortened V by 3 bases and J by 12 bases, and 14 bases separated the two germline ends. The CDR3 DNA reads as TGTGCCAGCAGCCAGGACTGGACGATGACTTTCTTT. Residues: CASSQDWTMTFF.